Listed below are T cell receptor beta chains from one sample, sequenced in a study of shared clonotypes between healthy human individuals. TCRdb's table, derived via immunoSEQ multiplex PCR, lists solely in-frame clones and lacks some. The sample shows about a million clones, around 74% of them seen only once. Sequencing input: memory CD4+ T cells sorted from blood. The origin of the receptors is a man aged 18 to 29 in good health. CDR3s include the opening cysteine and the closing phenylalanine or tryptophan. Each record gives: CDR3 length, V gene, D gene, J gene, clone size, CDR3 protein, CDR3 DNA. D genes are given only for firm matches. Clone size is not always given. Where it is, it says once, few, many or a class for expanded clones.

len: 15
v_gene: TRBV6-5
d_gene: NA
j_gene: TRBJ2-7
abundance: NA
CDR3aa: CASSARDSAHYEQYF
CDR3nt: TGTGCCAGCAGCGCCCGGGATAGCGCGCATTACGAGCAGTACTTC

len: 12
v_gene: TRBV19
d_gene: NA
j_gene: TRBJ2-2
abundance: NA
CDR3aa: CASSIAGGELFF
CDR3nt: TGTGCCAGTAGTATAGCAGGCGGGGAGCTGTTTTTT

len: 15
v_gene: TRBV7-9
d_gene: NA
j_gene: TRBJ2-2
abundance: many
CDR3aa: CASSLDAGTTGELFF
CDR3nt: TGTGCCAGCAGCTTAGATGCAGGAACCACCGGGGAGCTGTTTTTT

len: 15
v_gene: TRBV18
d_gene: TRBD1
j_gene: TRBJ1-3
abundance: NA
CDR3aa: CASSPTTGSGNTIYF
CDR3nt: TGTGCCAGCTCACCGACGACAGGGTCTGGAAACACCATATATTTT

len: 17
v_gene: TRBV5-1
d_gene: NA
j_gene: TRBJ1-4
abundance: NA
CDR3aa: CASSLQTRTDGNEKLFF
CDR3nt: TGCGCCAGCAGCTTACAGACCCGGACAGACGGGAATGAAAAACTGTTTTTT

len: 15
v_gene: TRBV6-5
d_gene: TRBD2
j_gene: TRBJ2-2
abundance: NA
CDR3aa: CASRRLARDTGELFF
CDR3nt: TGTGCCAGCAGAAGACTAGCTCGCGACACCGGGGAGCTGTTTTTT

len: 15
v_gene: TRBV5-4
d_gene: NA
j_gene: TRBJ2-5
abundance: NA
CDR3aa: CASSLGQGERETQYF
CDR3nt: TGTGCCAGCAGCTTGGGTCAGGGAGAAAGAGAGACCCAGTACTTC

len: 17
v_gene: TRBV12-5
d_gene: NA
j_gene: TRBJ1-6
abundance: NA
CDR3aa: CASGLVLGQSYNSPLHF
CDR3nt: TGTGCTAGTGGTTTGGTACTAGGGCAGAGCTATAATTCACCCCTCCACTTT

len: 15
v_gene: TRBV19
d_gene: TRBD1
j_gene: TRBJ1-5
abundance: once
CDR3aa: CASKATGGSNQPQHF
CDR3nt: TGTGCCAGTAAGGCCACAGGGGGGTCAAATCAGCCCCAGCATTTT

len: 12
v_gene: TRBV5-6
d_gene: NA
j_gene: TRBJ1-2
abundance: NA
CDR3aa: CASSLSNYGYTF
CDR3nt: TGTGCCAGCAGCCTCAGCAACTATGGCTACACCTTC

len: 16
v_gene: TRBV7-9
d_gene: TRBD2
j_gene: TRBJ2-3
abundance: NA
CDR3aa: CASSLNSGSMADTQYF
CDR3nt: TGTGCCAGCAGCTTAAACAGCGGGAGCATGGCAGATACGCAGTATTTT

len: 14
v_gene: TRBV6-1
d_gene: TRBD1
j_gene: TRBJ2-7
abundance: NA
CDR3aa: CASSVGQASYEQYF
CDR3nt: TGTGCCAGCAGTGTAGGACAGGCGAGCTACGAGCAGTACTTC

len: 13
v_gene: TRBV9
d_gene: NA
j_gene: TRBJ1-2
abundance: NA
CDR3aa: CASSVLENYGYTF
CDR3nt: TGTGCCAGCAGCGTACTAGAGAACTATGGCTACACCTTC

len: 18
v_gene: TRBV27
d_gene: NA
j_gene: TRBJ1-6
abundance: NA
CDR3aa: CASSSTRQASSYNSPLHF
CDR3nt: TGTGCCAGCAGTTCCACCCGACAGGCGAGCTCCTATAATTCACCCCTCCACTTT

len: 15
v_gene: TRBV27
d_gene: TRBD2
j_gene: TRBJ2-5
abundance: few
CDR3aa: CASRSPSLAVETQYF
CDR3nt: TGTGCCAGCAGATCCCCTTCTCTAGCGGTAGAGACCCAGTACTTC

len: 11
v_gene: TRBV12-2
d_gene: NA
j_gene: TRBJ2-2
abundance: NA
CDR3aa: CDPGATGELFF
CDR3nt: TGTGATCCGGGAGCCACCGGGGAGCTGTTTTTT

len: 15
v_gene: TRBV28
d_gene: NA
j_gene: TRBJ2-5
abundance: NA
CDR3aa: CASSSPQGMGETQYF
CDR3nt: TGTGCCAGCAGTTCACCACAGGGTATGGGAGAGACCCAGTACTTC

len: 16
v_gene: TRBV4-3
d_gene: TRBD2
j_gene: TRBJ2-2
abundance: few
CDR3aa: CASSQGSGTHTGELFF
CDR3nt: TGCGCCAGCAGCCAAGGGAGCGGGACGCACACCGGGGAGCTGTTTTTT

len: 16
v_gene: TRBV6-1
d_gene: NA
j_gene: TRBJ1-2
abundance: NA
CDR3aa: CASSDVTRLGTYGYTF
CDR3nt: TGTGCCAGCAGTGACGTGACACGGTTGGGAACTTATGGCTACACCTTC

len: 15
v_gene: TRBV6-5
d_gene: NA
j_gene: TRBJ2-6
abundance: NA
CDR3aa: CASSTTGTGANVLTF
CDR3nt: TGTGCCAGCAGCACTACCGGAACTGGGGCCAACGTCCTGACTTTC

len: 15
v_gene: TRBV7-8
d_gene: TRBD1
j_gene: TRBJ2-3
abundance: NA
CDR3aa: CASSIRQGSTDTQYF
CDR3nt: TGTGCCAGCAGCATTCGACAGGGAAGCACAGATACGCAGTATTTT

len: 17
v_gene: TRBV18
d_gene: TRBD1
j_gene: TRBJ2-6
abundance: few
CDR3aa: CASSHGTGRTGANVLTF
CDR3nt: TGTGCCAGCTCACACGGGACAGGGAGAACTGGGGCCAACGTCCTGACTTTC